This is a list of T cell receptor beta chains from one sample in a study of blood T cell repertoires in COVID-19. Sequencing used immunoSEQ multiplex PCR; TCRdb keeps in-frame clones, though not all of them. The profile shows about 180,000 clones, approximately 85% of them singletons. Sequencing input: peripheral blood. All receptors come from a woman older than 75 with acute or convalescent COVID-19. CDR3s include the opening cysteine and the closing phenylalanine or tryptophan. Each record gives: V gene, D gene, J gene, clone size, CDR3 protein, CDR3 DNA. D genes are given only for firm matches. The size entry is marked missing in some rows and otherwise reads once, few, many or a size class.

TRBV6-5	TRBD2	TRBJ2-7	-	CASSYSGGGPGREQYF	TGTGCCAGCAGTTACTCGGGCGGGGGGCCTGGTCGGGAGCAGTACTTC
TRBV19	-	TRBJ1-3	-	CASRGRVLSGNTIYF	TGTGCCAGTAGAGGGAGGGTGCTCTCTGGAAACACCATATATTTT
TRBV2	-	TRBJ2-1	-	CASSVLAASSYNEQFF	TGTGCCAGCAGTGTTCTGGCGGCAAGCTCCTACAATGAGCAGTTCTTC
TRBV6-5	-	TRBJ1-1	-	CATSTPDEAFF	TGTGCCACCTCGACACCAGATGAAGCTTTCTTT
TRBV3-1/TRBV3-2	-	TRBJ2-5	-	CASSHLGRLSETQYF	TGTGCCAGCAGCCACCTAGGGAGGCTGTCAGAGACCCAGTACTTC
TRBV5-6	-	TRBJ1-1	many	CASSLEPGRGTEAFF	TGTGCCAGCAGCTTGGAGCCGGGGAGGGGGACTGAAGCTTTCTTT
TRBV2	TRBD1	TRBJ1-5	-	CASQRGQVSNQPQHF	TGTGCCAGCCAAAGGGGGCAGGTTAGCAATCAGCCCCAGCATTTT
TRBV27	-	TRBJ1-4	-	CASSPGAMNEKLFF	TGTGCCAGCAGCCCAGGGGCGATGAATGAAAAACTGTTTTTT
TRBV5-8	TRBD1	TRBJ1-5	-	CASSYGTGGRRDNQPQHF	TGTGCCAGCAGCTACGGGACAGGGGGTAGGAGGGACAATCAGCCCCAGCATTTT
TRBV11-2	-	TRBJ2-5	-	CASSWARETQYF	TGTGCCAGCAGCTGGGCACGGGAGACCCAGTACTTC
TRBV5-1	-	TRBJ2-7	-	CASREMDRQYF	TGCGCCAGCAGGGAGATGGACAGGCAGTACTTC
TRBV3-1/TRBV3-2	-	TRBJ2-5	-	CASSLPRGAWETQYF	TGTGCCAGCAGCCTACCTCGGGGTGCCTGGGAGACCCAGTACTTC
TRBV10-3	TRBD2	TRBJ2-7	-	CAISETSGSSAEQYF	TGTGCCATCAGTGAAACTAGCGGGAGTTCTGCCGAGCAGTACTTC
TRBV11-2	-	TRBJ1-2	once	CASSLAPGRAYGYTF	TGTGCCAGCAGCTTAGCCCCTGGGCGCGCATATGGCTACACCTTC
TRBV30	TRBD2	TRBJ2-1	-	CAWSASLTSGAYNEQFF	TGTGCCTGGAGTGCGTCCCTGACTAGCGGGGCCTACAATGAGCAGTTCTTC
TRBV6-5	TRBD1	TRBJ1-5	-	CASSRQGAGDQPQHF	TGTGCCAGCAGTCGACAGGGGGCGGGGGATCAGCCCCAGCATTTT
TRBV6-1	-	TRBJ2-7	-	CASSEGYGGLRIREQYF	TGTGCCAGCAGTGAAGGTTATGGAGGGTTGAGGATTCGCGAGCAGTACTTC
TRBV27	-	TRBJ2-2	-	CASSFLGATGELFF	TGTGCCAGCAGTTTCCTAGGAGCCACCGGGGAGCTGTTTTTT
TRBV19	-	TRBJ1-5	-	CASARGDGQPQHF	TGTGCCAGTGCCAGGGGAGATGGTCAGCCCCAGCATTTT
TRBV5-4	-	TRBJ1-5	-	CASSAGNGEQPQHF	TGTGCCAGCAGCGCCGGCAACGGAGAACAGCCCCAGCATTTT
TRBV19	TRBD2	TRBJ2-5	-	CASSIASSGGPQETQYF	TGTGCCAGTAGTATAGCAAGTAGCGGGGGGCCCCAAGAGACCCAGTACTTC
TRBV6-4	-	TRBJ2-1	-	CASSDSSQPSDEQFF	TGTGCCAGCAGTGACTCGAGTCAGCCTAGCGATGAGCAGTTCTTC
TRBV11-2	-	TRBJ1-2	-	CASSEQDYGYTF	TGTGCCAGCAGCGAACAGGACTATGGCTACACCTTC
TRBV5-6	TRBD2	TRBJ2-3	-	CASSLGLAGGRTDTQYF	TGTGCCAGCAGCCTCGGACTAGCGGGGGGTCGCACAGATACGCAGTATTTT
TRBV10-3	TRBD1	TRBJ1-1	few	CAISESRGAGTAEAFF	TGTGCCATCAGTGAGTCGCGGGGGGCAGGGACAGCAGAAGCTTTCTTT
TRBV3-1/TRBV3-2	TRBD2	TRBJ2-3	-	CASSLMTSGGLISTDTQYF	TGTGCCAGCAGCCTTATGACTAGCGGGGGCCTTATTAGCACAGATACGCAGTATTTT
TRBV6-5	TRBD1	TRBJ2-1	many	CASRFPGQGNEQFF	TGTGCCAGCAGATTTCCGGGACAGGGCAATGAGCAGTTCTTC
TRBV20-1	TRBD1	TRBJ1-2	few	CSASGRGTTNYGYTF	TGCAGTGCTAGTGGCAGGGGGACCACTAACTATGGCTACACCTTC
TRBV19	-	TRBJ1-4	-	CASRRTSFATNEKLFF	TGTGCCAGTAGAAGGACATCTTTCGCAACTAATGAAAAACTGTTTTTT
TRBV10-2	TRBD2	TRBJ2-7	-	CASRTLAGADEQYF	TGCGCCAGCAGGACACTAGCGGGGGCCGACGAGCAGTACTTC
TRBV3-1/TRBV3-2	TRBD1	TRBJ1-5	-	CASSKGHRGNQPQHF	TGTGCCAGCAGCAAAGGGCACAGGGGGAATCAGCCCCAGCATTTT
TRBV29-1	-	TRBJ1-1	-	CSVERHNTEAFF	TGCAGCGTTGAGCGCCATAACACTGAAGCTTTCTTT
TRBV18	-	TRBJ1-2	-	CASSREYGYTF	TGTGCCAGCTCACGAGAATATGGCTACACCTTC
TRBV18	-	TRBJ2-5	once	CASSSGVETQYF	TGTGCCAGCTCATCAGGGGTAGAGACCCAGTACTTC
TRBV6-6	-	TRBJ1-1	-	CASSIRGHLEAFF	TGTGCCAGCAGCATCCGGGGACATTTAGAAGCTTTCTTT
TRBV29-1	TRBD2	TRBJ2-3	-	CSVELAVATDTQYF	TGCAGCGTTGAACTAGCGGTAGCCACAGATACGCAGTATTTT
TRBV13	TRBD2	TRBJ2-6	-	CAGSRGAGANVLTF	TGTGCCGGCAGCCGGGGGGCTGGGGCCAACGTCCTGACTTTC
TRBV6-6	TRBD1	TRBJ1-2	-	CASTLGRGRGYTF	TGTGCCAGCACCCTCGGGAGGGGGCGAGGCTACACCTTC
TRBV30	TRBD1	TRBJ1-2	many	CAWRRGQTPNYGYTF	TGTGCCTGGAGAAGGGGGCAGACACCTAACTATGGCTACACCTTC
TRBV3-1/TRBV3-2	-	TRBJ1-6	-	CASSQGGGIFSPLHF	TGTGCCAGCAGCCAAGGCGGAGGGATCTTCTCACCCCTCCACTTT
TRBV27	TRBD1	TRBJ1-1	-	CASSTRSPGQGFTEAFF	TGTGCCAGCAGTACGAGATCCCCGGGACAGGGGTTCACTGAAGCTTTCTTT
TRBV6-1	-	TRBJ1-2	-	CASSEARVGGYTF	TGTGCCAGCAGTGAAGCCAGGGTCGGAGGCTACACCTTC
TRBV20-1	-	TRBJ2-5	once	CSASGEDSQETQYF	TGCAGTGCTAGTGGTGAAGACTCACAAGAGACCCAGTACTTC
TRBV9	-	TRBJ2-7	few	CASSATREVAYEQYF	TGTGCCAGCAGCGCGACTAGGGAGGTAGCGTACGAGCAGTACTTC
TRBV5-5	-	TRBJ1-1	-	CASSLAWGRDTEAFF	TGTGCCAGCAGCTTGGCATGGGGGAGGGACACTGAAGCTTTCTTT
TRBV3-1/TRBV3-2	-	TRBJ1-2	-	CASSQGRDGYTF	TGTGCCAGCAGCCAAGGGCGGGATGGCTACACCTTC
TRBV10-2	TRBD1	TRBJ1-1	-	CASSEFRGPEAFF	TGCGCCAGCAGTGAATTCAGGGGGCCTGAAGCTTTCTTT
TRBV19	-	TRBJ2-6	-	CASSMSPSGANVLTF	TGTGCCAGTAGTATGTCCCCTTCTGGGGCCAACGTCCTGACTTTC
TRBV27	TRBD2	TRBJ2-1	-	CASSLGTSGYNEQFF	TGTGCCAGCAGTTTGGGGACTAGCGGCTACAATGAGCAGTTCTTC
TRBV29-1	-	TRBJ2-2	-	CSASARGGTGELFF	TGCAGCGCCAGCGCAAGGGGGGGAACCGGGGAGCTGTTTTTT